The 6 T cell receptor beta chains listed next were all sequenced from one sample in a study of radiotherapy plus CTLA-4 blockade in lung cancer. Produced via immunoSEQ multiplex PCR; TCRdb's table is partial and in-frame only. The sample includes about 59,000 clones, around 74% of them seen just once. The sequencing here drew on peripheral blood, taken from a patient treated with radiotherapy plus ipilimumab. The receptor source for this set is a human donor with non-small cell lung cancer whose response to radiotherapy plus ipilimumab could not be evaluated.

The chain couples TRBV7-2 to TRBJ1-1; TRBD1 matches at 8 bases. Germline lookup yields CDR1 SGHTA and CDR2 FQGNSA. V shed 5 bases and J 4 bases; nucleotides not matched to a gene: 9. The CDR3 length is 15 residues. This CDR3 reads CASSPWGGQATEAFF. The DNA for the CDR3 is TGTGCCAGCAGCCCCTGGGGGGGACAGGCCACTGAAGCTTTCTTT. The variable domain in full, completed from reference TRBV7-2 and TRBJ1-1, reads GAGVSQSPSNKVTEKGKDVELRCDPISGHTALYWYRQSLGQGLEFLIYFQGNSAPDKSGLPSDRFSAERTGGSVSTLTIQRTQQEDSAVYLCASSPWGGQATEAFFGQGTRLTVV.

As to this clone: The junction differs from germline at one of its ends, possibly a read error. In DNA, the CDR3 is TGCGCCAGCAGTCAAGAGGCAAGCGGGGGATCTTATGAGCAGTTCTTC. It codes for CASSQEASGGSYEQFF. V gene TRBV4-1 combines with J gene TRBJ2-1, with 8 positions matching TRBD2. Germline CDR1 reads MGHRA; CDR2 reads YSYEKL. This CDR3 contains 16 residues.

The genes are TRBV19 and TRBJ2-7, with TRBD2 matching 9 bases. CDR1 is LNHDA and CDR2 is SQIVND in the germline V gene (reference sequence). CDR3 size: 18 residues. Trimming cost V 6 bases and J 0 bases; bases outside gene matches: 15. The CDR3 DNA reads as TGTGCCAGTAGAGGATTAATAGCGGGGGCTATTAACTCCTACGAGCAGTACTTC. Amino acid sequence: CASRGLIAGAINSYEQYF.

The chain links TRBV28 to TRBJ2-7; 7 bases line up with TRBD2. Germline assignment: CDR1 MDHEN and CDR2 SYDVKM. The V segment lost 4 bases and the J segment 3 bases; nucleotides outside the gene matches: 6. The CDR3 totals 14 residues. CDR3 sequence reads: CASSYERGHYEQYF. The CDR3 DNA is TGTGCCAGCAGTTACGAGCGGGGTCACTACGAGCAGTACTTC.

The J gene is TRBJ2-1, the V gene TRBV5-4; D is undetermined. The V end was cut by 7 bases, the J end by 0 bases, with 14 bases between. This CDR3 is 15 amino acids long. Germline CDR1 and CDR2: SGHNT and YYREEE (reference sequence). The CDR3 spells CASGNGGSSYNEQFF. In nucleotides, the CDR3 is TGTGCCAGCGGAAACGGCGGTAGCTCCTACAATGAGCAGTTCTTC.

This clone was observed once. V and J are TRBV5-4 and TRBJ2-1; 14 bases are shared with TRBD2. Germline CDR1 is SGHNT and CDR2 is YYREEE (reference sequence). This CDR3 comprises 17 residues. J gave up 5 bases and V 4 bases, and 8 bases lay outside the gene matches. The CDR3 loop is CASSPNPGLAGDNEQFF. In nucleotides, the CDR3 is TGTGCCAGCAGCCCCAACCCGGGACTAGCGGGAGACAATGAGCAGTTCTTC. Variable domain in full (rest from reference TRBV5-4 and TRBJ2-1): ETGVTQSPTHLIKTRGQQVTLRCSSQSGHNTVSWYQQALGQGPQFIFQYYREEENGRGNFPPRFSGLQFPNYSSELNVNALELDDSALYLCASSPNPGLAGDNEQFFGPGTRLTVL.